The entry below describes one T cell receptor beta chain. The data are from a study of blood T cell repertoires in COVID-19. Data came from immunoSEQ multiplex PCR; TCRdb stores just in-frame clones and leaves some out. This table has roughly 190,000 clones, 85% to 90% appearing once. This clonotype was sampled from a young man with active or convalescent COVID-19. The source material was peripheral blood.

The CDR3 DNA reads as TGTGCCAGCACCTACTGGACTAGCGGGGCAGATACGCAGTATTTT. Residues: CASTYWTSGADTQYF. V is TRBV7-2 and J is TRBJ2-3; 12 nucleotides line up with TRBD2. The V gene's germline CDR1 is SGHTA and CDR2 FQGNSA. The ends lost 7 bases at V and 4 bases at J; junction bases unmatched: 6. The CDR3 sequence is 15 residues long.